These 13 T cell receptor beta chains came from one sample sequenced in a study of tissue T cells after allogeneic stem cell transplantation. Produced via immunoSEQ multiplex PCR; TCRdb's table is partial and in-frame only. The data hold around 6,000 clones, with around three fifths observed a single time. The sample in question was duodenum tissue, obtained at autopsy. These receptors were collected from a woman aged 18-50 years with breast cancer.

There are a few counts of this clone. The V call is TRBV27, the J call TRBJ2-5; D is possibly TRBD1 (6 bases). Germline-derived CDR1 and CDR2 are MNHEY and SMNVEV (reference sequence). This CDR3 contains 16 residues. The ends were cut back, 10 bases at V and 0 bases at J, with 21 bases in the middle. The chain's CDR3 is CATQKTTGTHQETQYF. In DNA form, the CDR3 reads TGTGCCACCCAGAAAACAACAGGGACACACCAAGAGACCCAGTACTTC.

There are a few counts of this clone. This chain links TRBV7-2 with TRBJ2-3; 8 bases agree with TRBD1. This CDR3 spans 14 amino acids. CDR1 and CDR2 from the germline V gene are SGHTA and FQGNSA. Germline trimming cut 1 base from V and 3 bases from J; bases unmatched to any gene: 0. CDR3 coding DNA: TGTGCCAGCAGCTTAGACAGGGGGACAGATACGCAGTATTTT. Protein sequence: CASSLDRGTDTQYF.

The chain has TRBV3-1 (or the pseudogene TRBV3-2) and TRBJ2-5; 9 bases are shared with TRBD2. CDR1 and CDR2 (germline): LGHDT, YNNKEL (reference sequence). The length of the CDR3 is 18 residues. V lost 0 bases, J lost 1 base, and 9 bases stayed unmatched. CDR3 region: CASSQEVPTSGLQETQYF. The CDR3 DNA reads as TGTGCCAGCAGCCAAGAAGTCCCTACTAGCGGGCTCCAAGAGACCCAGTACTTC.

The chain links TRBV29-1 to TRBJ2-3; D possibly corresponds to TRBD2 (5 bases). The CDR3 loop spans 15 amino acids. Germline V gene sequence: CDR1 SQVTM, CDR2 ANQGSEA. Deletions cut 7 bases from V and 4 bases from J, with 21 bases between. CDR3 in amino acids: CSAPLQAGWADTQYF. The CDR3 DNA sequence: TGCAGCGCTCCACTCCAGGCGGGTTGGGCAGATACGCAGTATTTT.

Only a few counts were recorded for this clone. This sequence joins TRBV2 and TRBJ1-6; no firm D call. Germline V lookup: CDR1 SNHLY, CDR2 FYNNEI. CDR3 length: 15 amino acids. V lost 7 bases to trimming and J lost 0 bases, with 10 bases between them. CDR3 DNA: TGTGCCAGCAAGGAAAAGAGCTCCTATAATTCACCCCTCCACTTT. It codes for CASKEKSSYNSPLHF.

CDR3 in amino acids: CASSKVEPWSSYNSPLHF. The CDR3 bases are TGTGCCAGCAGCAAAGTGGAGCCCTGGAGCTCCTATAATTCACCCCTCCACTTT. The V gene is TRBV21-1, the J gene TRBJ1-6. TRBV21-1 is labeled a pseudogene. The CDR3 contains 18 residues.

The chain combines TRBV11-3 with TRBJ2-5; 7 bases map to TRBD2. CDR3 length equals 17 residues. The J segment lost 1 base and the V segment lost 1 base, leaving 9 bases of the junction unmatched. In germline, CDR1 is SGHNT, CDR2 YENEEA. CDR3: CASSLGVSSGLQETQYF. CDR3 in DNA: TGTGCCAGCAGCTTAGGGGTTTCTAGCGGACTCCAAGAGACCCAGTACTTC.

This sequence joins TRBV9 and TRBJ2-1; D not certain. CDR3 length: 16 amino acids. Germline assignment: CDR1 SGDLS and CDR2 YYNGEE. The V end lost 0 bases, the J end lost 4 bases, and 14 bases lay between the germline ends. CDR3 sequence reads: CASSVDSSSPYNEQFF. The CDR3 nucleotides read TGTGCCAGCAGCGTAGATAGTAGTTCCCCTTACAATGAGCAGTTCTTC. The full variable domain, in which reference TRBV9 and TRBJ2-1 provide the parts outside the CDR3, is DSGVTQTPKHLITATGQRVTLRCSPRSGDLSVYWYQQSLDQGLQFLIQYYNGEERAKGNILERFSAQQFPDLHSELNLSSLELGDSALYFCASSVDSSSPYNEQFFGPGTRLTVL.

The V call is TRBV7-8, the J call TRBJ2-7; perhaps TRBD1 as D (6 bases). This CDR3 spans 14 amino acids. V was cut by 5 bases and J by 1 base, with 12 bases left in between. Germline CDR1 and CDR2: SGHVS and FQNEAQ. CDR3 protein: CASSPGTLSYEQYF. CDR3 in DNA: TGTGCCAGCAGCCCCGGGACACTGTCCTACGAGCAGTACTTC.

Concerning this clone: The sample contains more than one DNA sequence encoding this CDR3. The J gene is TRBJ1-1, the V gene TRBV7-2; 8 nucleotides match TRBD1. CDR3 length: 15 residues. Trimming removed 3 bases from V and 1 base from J; junction bases left unmatched: 4. Germline CDR1 SGHTA, CDR2 FQGNSA. Written as DNA, the CDR3 is TGTGCCAGCAGCTTGGGGGACAGGAGGAACACTGAAGCTTTCTTT. It yields the protein CASSLGDRRNTEAFF.

The CDR3 DNA reads as TGTGCCAGCTCACCACTTTCTTCTGGGGCCAACGTCCTGACTTTC. It is translated as CASSPLSSGANVLTF. This sequence joins TRBV18 and TRBJ2-6; D not resolved. The CDR3 loop spans 15 amino acids. Germline lookup yields CDR1 KGHSH and CDR2 LQKENI. With 1 base removed from V and 1 base from J, the gap between germline ends came to 5 bases. Supplemented by reference TRBV18 and TRBJ2-6, the full variable domain reads NAGVMQNPRHLVRRRGQEARLRCSPMKGHSHVYWYRQLPEEGLKFMVYLQKENIIDESGMPKERFSAEFPKEGPSILRIQQVVRGDSAAYFCASSPLSSGANVLTFGAGSRLTVL.

A word on this clone: Other DNA sequences in this specimen translate into the identical CDR3. The chain has TRBV6-2 or TRBV6-3 and TRBJ2-7, with D perhaps matching TRBD2 (6 bases). The CDR3 has 14 amino acids. The germline V gene encodes CDR1 MNHEY and CDR2 SVGEGT. V dropped 2 bases and J dropped 2 bases, with 10 bases sitting between them. CDR3 bases: TGTGCCAGCAGTTACGTTAGCGGTGCCTACGAGCAGTACTTC. Translated: CASSYVSGAYEQYF.

The rearrangement joins TRBV5-1 to TRBJ2-3, with D unresolved. Trimming cost V 4 bases and J 0 bases, with 12 bases left between them. The CDR3 spans 15 residues. Germline-derived CDR1 and CDR2 are SGHRS and YFSETQ. The CDR3 bases are TGCGCCAGCAGCCAAGAGCCGGCTAGCACAGATACGCAGTATTTT. It specifies CASSQEPASTDTQYF.